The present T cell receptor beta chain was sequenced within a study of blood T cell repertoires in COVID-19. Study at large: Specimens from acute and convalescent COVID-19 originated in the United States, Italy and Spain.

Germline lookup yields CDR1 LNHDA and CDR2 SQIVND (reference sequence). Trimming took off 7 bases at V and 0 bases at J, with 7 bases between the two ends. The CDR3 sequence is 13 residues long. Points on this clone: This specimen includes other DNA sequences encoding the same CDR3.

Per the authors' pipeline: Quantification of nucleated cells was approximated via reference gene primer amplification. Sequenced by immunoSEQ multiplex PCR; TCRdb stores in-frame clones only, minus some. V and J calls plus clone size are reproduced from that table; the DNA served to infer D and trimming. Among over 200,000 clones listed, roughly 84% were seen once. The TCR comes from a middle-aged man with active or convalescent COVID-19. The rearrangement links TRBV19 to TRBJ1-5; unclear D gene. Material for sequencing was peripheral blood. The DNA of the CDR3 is TGTGCCAGTACTCCCTATAGCAATCAGCCCCAGCATTTT. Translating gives CASTPYSNQPQHF.